This T cell receptor (beta chain) was recorded in a study of T cell responses to AZD1222 COVID-19 vaccine. Study-level points and caveats: Baseline serostatus was positive in only six or seven AZD1222 recipients. Donors skewed white British and female; clonal diversity was possibly underestimated. Spike-wide coverage was observed for vaccine-associated CD4 TCRs, with dominant responses at 160-218 and 743-854. Elevations in Spike-specific TCR breadth and depth followed administration of two AZD1222 doses.

Details on this clone: Its antigen remains unknown.

There are 13 residues in the CDR3. Germline V gene data show CDR1 as MGHRA and CDR2 as YSYEKL. Trimming left V 4 bases short and J 3 bases short, with 10 bases between. Profiled with immunoSEQ multiplex PCR; TCRdb holds only in-frame clones, not every one. There are some 130,000 clones in the sample; over 75% occur only once, and around a sixth lies in the top ten. The receptor comes from an adult in good health. This chain links TRBV4-1 with TRBJ2-7; D gene ambiguous. The sequenced sample was peripheral blood, obtained on day 0 of MenACWY control vaccination. The CDR3 bases are TGCGCCAGCAGCCCCGCAGGTCACTACGAGCAGTACTTC. Amino acids: CASSPAGHYEQYF.